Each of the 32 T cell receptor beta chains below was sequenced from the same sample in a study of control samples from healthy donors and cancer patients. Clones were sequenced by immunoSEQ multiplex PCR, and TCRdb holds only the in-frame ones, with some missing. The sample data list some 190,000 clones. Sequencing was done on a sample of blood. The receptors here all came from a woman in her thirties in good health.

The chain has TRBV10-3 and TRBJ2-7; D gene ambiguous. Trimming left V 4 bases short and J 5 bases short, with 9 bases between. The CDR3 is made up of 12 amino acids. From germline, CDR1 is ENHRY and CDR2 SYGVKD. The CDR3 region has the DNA TGTGCCATCAGTGCTTGGGCCCACGAGCAGTACTTC. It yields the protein CAISAWAHEQYF.

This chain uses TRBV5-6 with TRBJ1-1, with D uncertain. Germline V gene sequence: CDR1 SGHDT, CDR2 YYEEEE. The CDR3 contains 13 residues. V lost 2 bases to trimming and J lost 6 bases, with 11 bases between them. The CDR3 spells CASSFRNGAEAFF. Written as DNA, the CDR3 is TGTGCCAGCAGCTTCAGAAATGGGGCTGAAGCTTTCTTT.

CDR3 coding DNA: TGTGCCAGCAGCGTCTCCGACTATGGCTACACCTTC. It encodes CASSVSDYGYTF. The genes are TRBV3-1 (or the pseudogene TRBV3-2) and TRBJ1-2; the D is unclear. Trimming shortened V by 5 bases and J by 3 bases, and 7 bases separated the two germline ends. This CDR3 region has 12 residues. CDR1 is LGHDT, CDR2 YNNKEL, per germline (reference sequence).

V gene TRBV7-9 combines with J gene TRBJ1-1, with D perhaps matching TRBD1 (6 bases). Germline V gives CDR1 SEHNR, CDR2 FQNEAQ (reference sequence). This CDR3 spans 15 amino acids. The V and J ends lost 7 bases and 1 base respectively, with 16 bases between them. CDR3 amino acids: CASTMRTDSNTEAFF. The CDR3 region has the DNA TGTGCCAGCACCATGAGGACAGATTCGAACACTGAAGCTTTCTTT.

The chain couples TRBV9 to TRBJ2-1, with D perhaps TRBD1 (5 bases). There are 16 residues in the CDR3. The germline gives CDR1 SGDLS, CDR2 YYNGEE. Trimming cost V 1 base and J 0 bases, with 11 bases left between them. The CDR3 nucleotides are TGTGCCAGCAGCGTATTAGGGCAGGGCTCCTACAATGAGCAGTTCTTC. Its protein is CASSVLGQGSYNEQFF.

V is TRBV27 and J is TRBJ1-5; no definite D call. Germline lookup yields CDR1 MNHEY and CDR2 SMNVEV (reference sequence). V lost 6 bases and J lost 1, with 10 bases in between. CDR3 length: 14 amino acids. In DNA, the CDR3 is TGTGCCAGCAGGTCGGGTCTGAGCAATCAGCCCCAGCATTTT. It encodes CASRSGLSNQPQHF.

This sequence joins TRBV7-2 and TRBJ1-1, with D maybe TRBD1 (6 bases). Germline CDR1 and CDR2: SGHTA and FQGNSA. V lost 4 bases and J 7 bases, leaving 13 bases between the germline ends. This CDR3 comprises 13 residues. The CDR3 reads CASSSRRGIEAFF. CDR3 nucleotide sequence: TGTGCCAGCAGCTCCCGGAGGGGGATTGAAGCTTTCTTT.

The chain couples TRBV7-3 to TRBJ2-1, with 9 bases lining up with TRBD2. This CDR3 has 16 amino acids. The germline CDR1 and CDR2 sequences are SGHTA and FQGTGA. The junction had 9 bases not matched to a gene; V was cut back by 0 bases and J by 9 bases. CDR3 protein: CASSLTTSGLATEQFF. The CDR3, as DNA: TGTGCCAGCAGCTTAACAACTAGCGGGTTGGCGACTGAGCAGTTCTTC.

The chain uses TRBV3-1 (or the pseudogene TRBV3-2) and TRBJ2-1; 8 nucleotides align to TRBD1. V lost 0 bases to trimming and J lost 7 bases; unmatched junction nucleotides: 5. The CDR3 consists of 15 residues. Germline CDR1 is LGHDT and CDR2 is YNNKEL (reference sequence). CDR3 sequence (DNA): TGTGCCAGCAGCCAAGAAACCCACAGGGGGAATGAGCAGTTCTTC. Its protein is CASSQETHRGNEQFF.

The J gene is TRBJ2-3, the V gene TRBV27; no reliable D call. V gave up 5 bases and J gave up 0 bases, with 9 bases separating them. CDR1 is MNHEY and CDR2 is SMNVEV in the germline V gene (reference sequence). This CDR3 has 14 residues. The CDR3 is CASSPYGSTDTQYF. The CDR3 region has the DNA TGTGCCAGCAGTCCGTATGGTAGCACAGATACGCAGTATTTT.

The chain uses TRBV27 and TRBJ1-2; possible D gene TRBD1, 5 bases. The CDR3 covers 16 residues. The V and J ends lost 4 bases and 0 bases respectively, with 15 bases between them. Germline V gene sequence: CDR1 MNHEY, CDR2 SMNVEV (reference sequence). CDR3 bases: TGTGCCAGCAGTTCACAGGCGTTAGTAGCTAACTATGGCTACACCTTC. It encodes CASSSQALVANYGYTF.

This CDR3 reads CASTNIQGSEKLFF. Here the CDR3 DNA reads TGCGCCAGCACCAATATTCAGGGGAGTGAAAAACTGTTTTTT. The V and J genes are TRBV5-1 and TRBJ1-4, with D possibly matching TRBD1 (6 bases). Germline V lookup: CDR1 SGHRS, CDR2 YFSETQ. Trimming pared 6 bases from V and 7 bases from J, leaving 16 bases between. This CDR3 region has 14 residues.

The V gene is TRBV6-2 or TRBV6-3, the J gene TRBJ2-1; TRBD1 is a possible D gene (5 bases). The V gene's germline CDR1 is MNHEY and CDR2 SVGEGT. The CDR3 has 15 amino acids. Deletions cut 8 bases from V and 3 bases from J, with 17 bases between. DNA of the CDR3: TGTGCCAGCCGCCCGAGAGGACATAACTACAATGAGCAGTTCTTC. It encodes CASRPRGHNYNEQFF.

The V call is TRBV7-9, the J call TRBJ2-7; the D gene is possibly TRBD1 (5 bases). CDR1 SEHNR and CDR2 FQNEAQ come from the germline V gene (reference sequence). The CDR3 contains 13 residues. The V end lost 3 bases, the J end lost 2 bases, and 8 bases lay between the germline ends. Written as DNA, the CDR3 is TGTGCCAGCAGCTTTCCAGGGACCTACGAGCAGTACTTC. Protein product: CASSFPGTYEQYF.

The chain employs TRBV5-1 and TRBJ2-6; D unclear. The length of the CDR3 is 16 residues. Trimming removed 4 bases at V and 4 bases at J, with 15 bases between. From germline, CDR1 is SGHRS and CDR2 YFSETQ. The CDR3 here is CASSQVDGSGANVLTF. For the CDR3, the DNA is TGCGCCAGCAGCCAGGTCGATGGGTCCGGGGCCAACGTCCTGACTTTC. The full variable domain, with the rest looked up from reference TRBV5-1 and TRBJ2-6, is KAGVTQTPRYLIKTRGQQVTLSCSPISGHRSVSWYQQTPGQGLQFLFEYFSETQRNKGNFPGRFSGRQFSNSRSEMNVSTLELGDSALYLCASSQVDGSGANVLTFGAGSRLTVL.

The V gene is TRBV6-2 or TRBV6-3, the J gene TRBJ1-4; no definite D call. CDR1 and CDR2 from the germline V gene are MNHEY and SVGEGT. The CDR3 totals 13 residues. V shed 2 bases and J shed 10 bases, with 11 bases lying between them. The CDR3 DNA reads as TGTGCCAGCAGTTACGGTACATACGGAAAACTGTTTTTT. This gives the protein CASSYGTYGKLFF.

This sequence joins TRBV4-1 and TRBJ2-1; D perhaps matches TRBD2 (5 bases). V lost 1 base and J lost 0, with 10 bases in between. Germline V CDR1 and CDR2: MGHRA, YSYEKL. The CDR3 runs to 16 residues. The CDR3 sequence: CASSQGAGVSYNEQFF. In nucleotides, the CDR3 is TGCGCCAGCAGCCAAGGGGCCGGGGTCTCCTACAATGAGCAGTTCTTC.

Here the CDR3 DNA reads TGTGCCAGCAGTTACTCTCTCACAGCTGGAAACACCATATATTTT. Amino acids: CASSYSLTAGNTIYF. The chain links TRBV6-5 to TRBJ1-3, with D unresolved. The CDR3 has 15 residues. V lost 0 bases to trimming and J lost 2 bases, with 8 bases between them. Germline loops: CDR1 MNHEY, CDR2 SVGAGI.

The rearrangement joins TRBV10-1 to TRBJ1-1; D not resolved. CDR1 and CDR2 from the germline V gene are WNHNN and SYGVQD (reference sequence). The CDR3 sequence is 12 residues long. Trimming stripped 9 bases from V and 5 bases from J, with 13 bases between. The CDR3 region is CARIERATEAFF. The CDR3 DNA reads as TGCGCCAGAATTGAGAGGGCTACTGAAGCTTTCTTT.

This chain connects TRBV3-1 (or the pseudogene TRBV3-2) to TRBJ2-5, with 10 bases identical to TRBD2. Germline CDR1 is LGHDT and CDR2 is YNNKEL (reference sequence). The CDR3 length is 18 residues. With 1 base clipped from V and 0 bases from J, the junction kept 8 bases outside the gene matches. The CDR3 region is CASSQGSFLAGDQETQYF. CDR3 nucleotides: TGTGCCAGCAGCCAAGGTTCGTTCCTAGCGGGGGACCAAGAGACCCAGTACTTC.

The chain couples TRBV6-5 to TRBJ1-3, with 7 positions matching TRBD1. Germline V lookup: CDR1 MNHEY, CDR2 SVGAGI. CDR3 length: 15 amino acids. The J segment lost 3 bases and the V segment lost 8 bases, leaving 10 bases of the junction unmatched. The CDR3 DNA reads TGTGCCAGCCGCCCCGGGACAGCATTTGGAAACACCATATATTTT. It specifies CASRPGTAFGNTIYF.

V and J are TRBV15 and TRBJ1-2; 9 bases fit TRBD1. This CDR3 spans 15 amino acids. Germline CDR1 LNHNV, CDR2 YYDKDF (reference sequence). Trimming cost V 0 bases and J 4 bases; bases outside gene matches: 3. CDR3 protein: CATSRDRDRAYGYTF. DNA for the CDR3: TGTGCCACCAGCAGAGATAGGGACAGGGCCTATGGCTACACCTTC.

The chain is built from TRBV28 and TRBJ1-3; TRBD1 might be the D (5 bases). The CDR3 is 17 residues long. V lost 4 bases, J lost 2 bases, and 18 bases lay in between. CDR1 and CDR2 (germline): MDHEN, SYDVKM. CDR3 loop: CASSWSRASRTGNTIYF. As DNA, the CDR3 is TGTGCCAGCAGTTGGAGCAGGGCCTCGAGGACTGGAAACACCATATATTTT.

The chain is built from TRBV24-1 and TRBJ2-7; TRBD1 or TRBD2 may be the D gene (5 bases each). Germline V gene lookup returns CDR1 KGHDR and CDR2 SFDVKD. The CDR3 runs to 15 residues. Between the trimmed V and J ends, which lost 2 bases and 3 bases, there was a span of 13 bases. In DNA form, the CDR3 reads TGTGCCACCAGTGATTCCGGGACGGTCGTCTACGAGCAGTACTTC. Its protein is CATSDSGTVVYEQYF.

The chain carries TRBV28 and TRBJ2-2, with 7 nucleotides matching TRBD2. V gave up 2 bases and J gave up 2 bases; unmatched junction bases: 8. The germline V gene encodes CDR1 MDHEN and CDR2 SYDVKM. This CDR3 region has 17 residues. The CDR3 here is CASSLSGLAENTGELFF. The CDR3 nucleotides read TGTGCCAGCAGTTTAAGTGGTCTAGCGGAAAACACCGGGGAGCTGTTTTTT. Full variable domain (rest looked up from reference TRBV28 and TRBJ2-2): DVKVTQSSRYLVKRTGEKVFLECVQDMDHENMFWYRQDPGLGLRLIYFSYDVKMKEKGDIPEGYSVSREKKERFSLILESASTNQTSMYLCASSLSGLAENTGELFFGEGSRLTVL.

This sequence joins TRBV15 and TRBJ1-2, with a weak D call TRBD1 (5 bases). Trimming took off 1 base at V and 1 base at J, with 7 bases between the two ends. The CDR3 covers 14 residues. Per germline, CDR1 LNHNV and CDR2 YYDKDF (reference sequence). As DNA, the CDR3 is TGTGCCACCAGCAGAGGGGGGGGTAACTATGGCTACACCTTC. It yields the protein CATSRGGGNYGYTF.

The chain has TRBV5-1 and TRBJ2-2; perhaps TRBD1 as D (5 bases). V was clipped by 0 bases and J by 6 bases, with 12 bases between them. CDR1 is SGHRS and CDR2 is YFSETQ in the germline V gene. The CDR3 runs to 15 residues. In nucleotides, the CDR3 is TGCGCCAGCAGCTTGGGAACGACAGCCGCCGGGGAGCTGTTTTTT. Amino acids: CASSLGTTAAGELFF.

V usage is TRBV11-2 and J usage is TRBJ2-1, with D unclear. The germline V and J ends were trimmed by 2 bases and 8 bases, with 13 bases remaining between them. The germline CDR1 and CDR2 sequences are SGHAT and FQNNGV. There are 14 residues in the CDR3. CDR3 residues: CASSLTLSGYEQFF. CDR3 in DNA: TGTGCCAGCAGCTTAACACTTTCCGGGTATGAGCAGTTCTTC. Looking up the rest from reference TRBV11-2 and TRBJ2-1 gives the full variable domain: EAGVAQSPRYKIIEKRQSVAFWCNPISGHATLYWYQQILGQGPKLLIQFQNNGVVDDSQLPKDRFSAERLKGVDSTLKIQPAKLEDSAVYLCASSLTLSGYEQFFGPGTRLTVL.

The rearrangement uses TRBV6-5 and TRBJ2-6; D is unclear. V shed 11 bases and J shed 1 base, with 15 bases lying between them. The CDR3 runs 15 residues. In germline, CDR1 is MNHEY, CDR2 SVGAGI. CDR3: CAGLSGRSGANVLTF. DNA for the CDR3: TGTGCCGGGCTCTCAGGTCGTTCTGGGGCCAACGTCCTGACTTTC.

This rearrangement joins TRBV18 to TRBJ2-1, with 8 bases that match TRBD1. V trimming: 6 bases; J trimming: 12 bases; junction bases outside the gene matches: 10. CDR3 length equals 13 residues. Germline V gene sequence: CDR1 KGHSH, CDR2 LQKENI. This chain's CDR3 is CASSDRASVGQFF. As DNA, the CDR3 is TGTGCCAGCTCGGACAGGGCCTCCGTTGGGCAGTTCTTC.

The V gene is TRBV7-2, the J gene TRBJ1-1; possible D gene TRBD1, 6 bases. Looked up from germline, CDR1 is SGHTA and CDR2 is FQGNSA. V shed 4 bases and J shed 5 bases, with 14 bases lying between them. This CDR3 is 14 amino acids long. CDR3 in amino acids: CASSSQRGETEAFF. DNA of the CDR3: TGTGCCAGCAGCTCCCAGAGGGGGGAGACTGAAGCTTTCTTT.

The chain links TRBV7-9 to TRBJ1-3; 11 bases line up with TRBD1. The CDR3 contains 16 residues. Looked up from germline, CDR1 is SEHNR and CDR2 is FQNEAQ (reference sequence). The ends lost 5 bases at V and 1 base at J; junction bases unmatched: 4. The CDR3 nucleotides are TGTGCCAGCAGCCCAGGACAGGGGGCGTCTGGAAACACCATATATTTT. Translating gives CASSPGQGASGNTIYF.